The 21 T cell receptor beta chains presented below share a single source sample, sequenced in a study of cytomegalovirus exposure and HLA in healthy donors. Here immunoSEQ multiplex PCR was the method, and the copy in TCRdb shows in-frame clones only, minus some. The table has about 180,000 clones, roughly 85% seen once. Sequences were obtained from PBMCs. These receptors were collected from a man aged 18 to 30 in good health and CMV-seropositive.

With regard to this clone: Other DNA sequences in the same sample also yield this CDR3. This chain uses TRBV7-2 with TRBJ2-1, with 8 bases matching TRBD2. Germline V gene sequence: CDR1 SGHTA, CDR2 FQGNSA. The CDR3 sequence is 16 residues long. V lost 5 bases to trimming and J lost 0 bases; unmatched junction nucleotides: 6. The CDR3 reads CASSLTGGVSYNEQFF. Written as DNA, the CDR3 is TGTGCCAGCAGCCTAACGGGGGGGGTCTCCTACAATGAGCAGTTCTTC.

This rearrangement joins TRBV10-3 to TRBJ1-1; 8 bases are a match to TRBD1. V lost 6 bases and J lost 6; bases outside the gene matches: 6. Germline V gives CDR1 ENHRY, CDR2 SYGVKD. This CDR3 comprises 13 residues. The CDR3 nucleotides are TGTGCCATCAGCCCCGGACAGGGCGCTGAAGCTTTCTTT. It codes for CAISPGQGAEAFF.

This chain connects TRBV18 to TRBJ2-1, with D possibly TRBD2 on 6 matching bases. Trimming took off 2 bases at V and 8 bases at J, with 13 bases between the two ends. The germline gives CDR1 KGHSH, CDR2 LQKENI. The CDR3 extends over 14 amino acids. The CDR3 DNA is TGTGCCAGCTCACCAACGGGAGTGGGCGATGAGCAGTTCTTC. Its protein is CASSPTGVGDEQFF.

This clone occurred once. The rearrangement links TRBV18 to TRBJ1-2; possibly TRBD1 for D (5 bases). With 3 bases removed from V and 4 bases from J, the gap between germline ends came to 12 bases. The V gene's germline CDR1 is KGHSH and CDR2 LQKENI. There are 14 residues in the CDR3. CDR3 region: CASSPSREGYGYTF. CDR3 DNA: TGTGCCAGCTCACCTTCCAGGGAGGGCTATGGCTACACCTTC.

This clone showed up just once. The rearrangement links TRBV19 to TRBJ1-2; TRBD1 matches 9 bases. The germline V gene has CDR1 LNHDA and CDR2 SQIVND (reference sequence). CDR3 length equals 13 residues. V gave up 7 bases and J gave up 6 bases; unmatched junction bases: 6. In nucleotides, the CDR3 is TGTGCCAGTAAAAAGCGGACAGGGGATGGCTACACCTTC. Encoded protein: CASKKRTGDGYTF.

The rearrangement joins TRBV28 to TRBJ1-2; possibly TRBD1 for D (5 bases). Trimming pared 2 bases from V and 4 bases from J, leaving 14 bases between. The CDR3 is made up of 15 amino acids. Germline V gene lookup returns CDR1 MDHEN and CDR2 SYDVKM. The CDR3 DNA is TGTGCCAGCAGTTTAGCCGCGGGGCAGCCCTATGGCTACACCTTC. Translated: CASSLAAGQPYGYTF.

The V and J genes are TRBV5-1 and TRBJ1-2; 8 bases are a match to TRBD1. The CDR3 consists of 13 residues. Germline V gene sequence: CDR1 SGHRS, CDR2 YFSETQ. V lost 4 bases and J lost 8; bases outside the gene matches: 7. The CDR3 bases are TGCGCCAGCAGCCAAGGACAGGGTGTAGGCTACACCTTC. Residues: CASSQGQGVGYTF.

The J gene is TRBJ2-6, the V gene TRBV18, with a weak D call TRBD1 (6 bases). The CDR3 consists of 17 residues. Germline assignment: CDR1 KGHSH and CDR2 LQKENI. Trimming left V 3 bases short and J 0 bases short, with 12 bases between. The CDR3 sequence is CASSPLRDTSGANVLTF. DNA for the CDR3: TGTGCCAGCTCACCGCTCCGGGACACCTCTGGGGCCAACGTCCTGACTTTC.

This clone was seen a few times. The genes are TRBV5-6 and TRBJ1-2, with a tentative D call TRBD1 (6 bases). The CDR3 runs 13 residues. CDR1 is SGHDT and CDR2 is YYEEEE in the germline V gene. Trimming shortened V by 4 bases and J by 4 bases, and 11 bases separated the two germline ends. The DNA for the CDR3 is TGTGCCAGCAGCACCACAGGGATCTATGGCTACACCTTC. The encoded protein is CASSTTGIYGYTF. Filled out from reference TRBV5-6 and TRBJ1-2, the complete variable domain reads DAGVTQSPTHLIKTRGQQVTLRCSPKSGHDTVSWYQQALGQGPQFIFQYYEEEERQRGNFPDRFSGHQFPNYSSELNVNALLLGDSALYLCASSTTGIYGYTFGSGTRLTVV.

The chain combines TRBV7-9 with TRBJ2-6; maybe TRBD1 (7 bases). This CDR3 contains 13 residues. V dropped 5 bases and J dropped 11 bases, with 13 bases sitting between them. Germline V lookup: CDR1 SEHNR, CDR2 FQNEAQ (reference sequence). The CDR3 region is CASSRGTVYVLTF. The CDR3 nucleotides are TGTGCCAGCAGCCGCGGGACAGTTTACGTCCTGACTTTC.

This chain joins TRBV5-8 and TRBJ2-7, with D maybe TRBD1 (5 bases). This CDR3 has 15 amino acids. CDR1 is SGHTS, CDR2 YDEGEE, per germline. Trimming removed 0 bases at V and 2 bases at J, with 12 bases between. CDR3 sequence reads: CASSLDILGAYEQYF. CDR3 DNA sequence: TGTGCCAGCAGCTTGGATATCTTAGGGGCCTACGAGCAGTACTTC.

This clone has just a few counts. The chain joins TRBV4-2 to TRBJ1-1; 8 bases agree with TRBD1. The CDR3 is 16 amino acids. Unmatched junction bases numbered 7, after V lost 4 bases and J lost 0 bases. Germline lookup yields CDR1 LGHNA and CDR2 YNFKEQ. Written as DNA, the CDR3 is TGTGCCAGCAGCCCCCTAGGACAGGGAATGAACACTGAAGCTTTCTTT. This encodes CASSPLGQGMNTEAFF.

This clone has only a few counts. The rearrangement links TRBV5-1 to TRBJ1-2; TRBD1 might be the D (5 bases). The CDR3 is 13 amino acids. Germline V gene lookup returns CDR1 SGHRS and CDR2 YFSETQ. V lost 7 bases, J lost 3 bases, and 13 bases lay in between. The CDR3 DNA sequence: TGCGCCAGCGGGGCAGGGCAATACTATGGCTACACCTTC. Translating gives CASGAGQYYGYTF.

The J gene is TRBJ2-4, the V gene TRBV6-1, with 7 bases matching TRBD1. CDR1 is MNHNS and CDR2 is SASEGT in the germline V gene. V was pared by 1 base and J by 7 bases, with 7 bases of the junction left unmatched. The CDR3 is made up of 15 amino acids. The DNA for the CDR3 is TGTGCCAGCAGTGAAGGTACAGGGGTGGGGAACATTCAGTACTTC. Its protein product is CASSEGTGVGNIQYF.

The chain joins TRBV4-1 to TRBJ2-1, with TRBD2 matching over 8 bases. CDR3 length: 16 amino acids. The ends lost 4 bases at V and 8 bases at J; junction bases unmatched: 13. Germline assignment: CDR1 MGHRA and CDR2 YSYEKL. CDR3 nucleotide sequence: TGCGCCAGCAGCCCCCACCAGCGGGAGAAAGTCGATGAGCAGTTCTTC. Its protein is CASSPHQREKVDEQFF.

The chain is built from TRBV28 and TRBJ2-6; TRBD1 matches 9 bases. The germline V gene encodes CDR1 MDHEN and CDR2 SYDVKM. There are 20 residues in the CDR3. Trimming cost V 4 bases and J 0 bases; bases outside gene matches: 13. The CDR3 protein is CASSWGTGKSWGSGANVLTF. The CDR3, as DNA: TGTGCCAGCAGTTGGGGGACAGGGAAAAGTTGGGGCTCTGGGGCCAACGTCCTGACTTTC.

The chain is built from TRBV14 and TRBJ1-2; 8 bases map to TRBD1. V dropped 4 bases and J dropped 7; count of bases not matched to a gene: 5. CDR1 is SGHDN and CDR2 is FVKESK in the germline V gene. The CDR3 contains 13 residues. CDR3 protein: CASSPDRVGGYTF. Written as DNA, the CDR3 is TGTGCCAGCAGCCCGGACAGGGTAGGTGGCTACACCTTC. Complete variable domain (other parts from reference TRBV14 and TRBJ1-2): EAGVTQFPSHSVIEKGQTVTLRCDPISGHDNLYWYRRVMGKEIKFLLHFVKESKQDESGMPNNRFLAERTGGTYSTLKVQPAELEDSGVYFCASSPDRVGGYTFGSGTRLTVV.

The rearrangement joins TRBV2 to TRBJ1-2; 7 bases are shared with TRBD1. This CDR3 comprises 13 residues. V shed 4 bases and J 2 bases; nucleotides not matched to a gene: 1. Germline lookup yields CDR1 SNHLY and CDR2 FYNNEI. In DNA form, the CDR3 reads TGTGCCAGCAGTGCGGGACAGAACTATGGCTACACCTTC. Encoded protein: CASSAGQNYGYTF. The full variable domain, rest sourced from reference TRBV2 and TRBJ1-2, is EPEVTQTPSHQVTQMGQEVILRCVPISNHLYFYWYRQILGQKVEFLVSFYNNEISEKSEIFDDQFSVERPDGSNFTLKIRSTKLEDSAMYFCASSAGQNYGYTFGSGTRLTVV.

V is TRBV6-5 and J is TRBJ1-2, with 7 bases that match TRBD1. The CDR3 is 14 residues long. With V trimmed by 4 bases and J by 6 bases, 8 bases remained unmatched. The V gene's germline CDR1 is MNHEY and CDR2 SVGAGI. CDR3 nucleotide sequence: TGTGCCAGCAGTTTTAGACAGGGCTGGGATGGCTACACCTTC. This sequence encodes CASSFRQGWDGYTF.

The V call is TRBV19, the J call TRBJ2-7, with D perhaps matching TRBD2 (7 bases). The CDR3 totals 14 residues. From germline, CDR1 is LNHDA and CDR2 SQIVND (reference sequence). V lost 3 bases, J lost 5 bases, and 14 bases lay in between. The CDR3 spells CASSIRGASNEQYF. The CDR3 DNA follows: TGTGCCAGTAGTATTCGGGGGGCGAGTAACGAGCAGTACTTC.

The CDR3 nucleotides are TGTGCCAGCAGCCTTGCGGGGGGGGTCGTCTCTGGGGCCAACGTCCTGACTTTC. It yields the protein CASSLAGGVVSGANVLTF. The rearrangement joins TRBV5-5 to TRBJ2-6; the match to TRBD2 covers 9 bases. V lost 4 bases, J lost 0 bases, and 8 bases stayed unmatched. Germline CDR1 SGHKS, CDR2 YYEKEE (reference sequence). The CDR3 is 18 amino acids.